These T cell receptor beta chains were read from a single sample in a study. TCRdb ran MiXCR on the 5' RACE reads and lists one entry per CDR3 protein. The sample consists of fewer than 60,000 distinct CDR3 sequences, around 26% of them appearing once. Sequenced input: naive CD4+ T cells sorted from blood. The receptors were gathered from a female donor with breast cancer. CDR3s include the opening cysteine and the closing phenylalanine or tryptophan. The D gene is left open where the match is weak. Size is stated for part of the rows, as once, few or many counts, or as a class when the clone is expanded.

V gene	D gene	J gene	clone size	CDR3 DNA	CDR3 protein
TRBV7-2	-	TRBJ2-7	-	TGTGCCAGCAGCCCGAGGGCGGGGTCCTACGAGCAGTACTTC	CASSPRAGSYEQYF
TRBV4-1	TRBD2	TRBJ2-3	-	TGCGCCAGCAGCCAGAAGGGGCTAGCGGGAGGGCATAAGAACACAGATACGCAGTATTTT	CASSQKGLAGGHKNTDTQYF
TRBV7-3	-	TRBJ2-1	-	TGTGCCAGCAGCTCTGGGACGGCTCTTGGGCATGAGCAGTTCTTC	CASSSGTALGHEQFF
TRBV4-1	TRBD2	TRBJ2-1	-	TGCGCCAGCAGCCACCCCGGACTAGCGGGTGCAGGCGACAATGAGCAGTTCTTC	CASSHPGLAGAGDNEQFF
TRBV7-6	-	TRBJ2-3	few	TGTGCCAGCAGCTTAGGAGTGGCGAGACCCACTAGCACAGATACGCAGTATTTT	CASSLGVARPTSTDTQYF
TRBV5-6	-	TRBJ2-7	-	TGTGCCAGCAGCGACGACCCCTACGAGCAGTACTTC	CASSDDPYEQYF
TRBV4-2	-	TRBJ2-1	-	TGTGCCAGCAGCCCAACGGAGGCCCGACCGTTCTTC	CASSPTEARPFF
TRBV6-6	-	TRBJ1-5	many	TGTGCCAGCTTGAGAGGGGACAATCAGCCCCAGCATTTT	CASLRGDNQPQHF
TRBV7-2	TRBD2	TRBJ2-5	-	TGTGCCAGCAGCTTAGGCCAAGCGGGACCTCTCGAAGAGACCCAGTACTTC	CASSLGQAGPLEETQYF
TRBV29-1	TRBD1	TRBJ2-6	-	TGCAGCGTTTCCATAGGACAGGTGCTCTCTGGGGCCAACGTCCTGACTTTC	CSVSIGQVLSGANVLTF
TRBV12-3/TRBV12-4	-	TRBJ2-3	-	TGTACCAGCAGTTTCGAGGCTACCACAGATACGCAGTATTTT	CTSSFEATTDTQYF
TRBV5-4	TRBD2	TRBJ2-3	-	TGTGCCAGCAGCTTGTTTATGCTAGCGGGAGAAATCACAGATACGCAGTATTTT	CASSLFMLAGEITDTQYF
TRBV4-1	TRBD2	TRBJ2-7	few	TGCGCCAGCAGCCACACCGGACTAGCGGGGACCTACGAGCAGTACTTC	CASSHTGLAGTYEQYF
TRBV6-5	TRBD1	TRBJ1-6	many	TGTGCCAGCAGTTACTCGCTTCGAGGGACAGGCTCCTATAATTCACCCCTCCACTTT	CASSYSLRGTGSYNSPLHF
TRBV5-1	-	TRBJ1-1	-	TGCGCCAGCAGCTCCCAGCCCGAAACGGCCTGGGTCGAAGCTTTCTTT	CASSSQPETAWVEAFF
TRBV20-1	-	TRBJ2-1	few	TGCAGTGCTAGCGGGGTTGGGGTTTACAATGAGCAGTTCTTC	CSASGVGVYNEQFF
TRBV6-5	TRBD1	TRBJ2-7	few	TGTACCAGCAGTTACGGCCGGGACAGGGGCGCCTACGAGCAGTACTTC	CTSSYGRDRGAYEQYF
TRBV6-1	-	TRBJ2-5	many	TGTGCCAGCAGGGAAGGAGGGGCGCAAGAGACCCAGTACTTC	CASREGGAQETQYF
TRBV4-2	-	TRBJ1-4	few	TGTGCCAGCAGCCAAGATGCTATCTCGGAACTGTTTTTT	CASSQDAISELFF
TRBV5-4	TRBD2	TRBJ2-3	-	TGTGCCAGCAGCTCGGCGGGGGAAGCAGATACGCAGTATTTT	CASSSAGEADTQYF
TRBV12-3/TRBV12-4	TRBD2	TRBJ2-7	-	TGTGCCAGCAGTTTAGTAAGGACTAGCGGGAGGGCCGCGATGCAGTACTTC	CASSLVRTSGRAAMQYF
TRBV18	-	TRBJ2-1	-	TGTGCCAGCTCACCAGGCGACAAGAGGTACAATGAGCAGTTCTTC	CASSPGDKRYNEQFF
TRBV14	-	TRBJ2-7	few	TGTGCCAGCAGCCCCGGACTTCCTTACTCCTACGAGCAGTACTTC	CASSPGLPYSYEQYF
TRBV15	-	TRBJ2-2	many	TGTGCCACCAGCAGAGATTGGGCTGGGTCCGGGGAGCTGTTTTTT	CATSRDWAGSGELFF
TRBV5-6	-	TRBJ2-5	few	TGTGCCAGCAGCTTGGTGATGAGTCCCCAGTACTTC	CASSLVMSPQYF
TRBV5-1	-	TRBJ1-3	many	TGCGCCAGCAGCAAGGGCTTCGGAAACACCATATATTTT	CASSKGFGNTIYF
TRBV4-1	TRBD1	TRBJ2-7	few	TGCGCCAGCAGCCGACAGGGGGCCTACGAGCAGTACTTC	CASSRQGAYEQYF
TRBV18	-	TRBJ2-5	-	TGTGCCAGCTCAGCCAACCAAGAGACCCAGTACTTC	CASSANQETQYF
TRBV4-1	-	TRBJ1-5	many	TGCGCCAGCAGCCAACCCCCCCCACGGGGGCGGCTCAATCAGCCCCAGCATTTT	CASSQPPPRGRLNQPQHF
TRBV7-3	TRBD1	TRBJ2-5	few	TGTGCCAGCAGCTCCGGGACAGGGATGATGGAGACCCAGTACTTC	CASSSGTGMMETQYF
TRBV9	-	TRBJ2-6	-	TGTGCCAGCAGCGTAGTGGGACTCTCTGGGGCCAACGTCCTGACTTTC	CASSVVGLSGANVLTF
TRBV4-3	TRBD2	TRBJ2-3	-	TGCGCCAGCAGCCAAGGACTAGCGGGAGTTTGGACAGATACGCGGTATTTT	CASSQGLAGVWTDTRYF
TRBV4-3	-	TRBJ2-2	-	TGCGCCAGCAGTCCAACAGACAGGAACACCGGGGAGCTGTTTTTT	CASSPTDRNTGELFF
TRBV5-1	TRBD2	TRBJ2-5	-	TGCGCCAGCAACACGTCCGGGACTAGCGTGTCGGAGACCCAGTACTTC	CASNTSGTSVSETQYF
TRBV20-1	TRBD1	TRBJ2-5	-	TGCAGTGCTAGAAACAGGGGCCAAGAGACCCAGTACTTC	CSARNRGQETQYF
TRBV12-3/TRBV12-4	-	TRBJ2-3	few	TGTGCCGGCAGTTCTTTTTGGGAAAAGCGCACAGATACGCAGTATTTT	CAGSSFWEKRTDTQYF
TRBV11-2	TRBD1	TRBJ2-3	-	TGTGCCAGCAGCCCATTTCCCGGGACAGAGCCCACAGATACGCAGTATTTT	CASSPFPGTEPTDTQYF
TRBV20-1	-	TRBJ2-5	-	TGCAGTGCTGCCGATCGGACGGCCTCCCAGTACTTC	CSAADRTASQYF
TRBV9	TRBD1	TRBJ2-4	-	TGTGCCAGCAGCGTAGACCCACTCTCACAGGGGTCCAAAAACATTCAGTACTTC	CASSVDPLSQGSKNIQYF
TRBV6-6	-	TRBJ2-1	-	TGTGCCAGCAGTTGGAGCAATGAGCAGTTCTTC	CASSWSNEQFF
TRBV20-1	-	TRBJ2-7	few	TGCAGTGCTAGAGATCTGAGGGCTCTCTACGAGCAGTACTTC	CSARDLRALYEQYF
TRBV4-1	TRBD1	TRBJ1-1	few	TGCGCCAGCAGCCAAGAGAGGGCAGGGGGCGAGGAAGCTTTCTTT	CASSQERAGGEEAFF
TRBV20-1	TRBD1	TRBJ1-4	-	TGCAGTGCGGAAGGACAGGCGGGTGAAAAACTGTTTTTT	CSAEGQAGEKLFF
TRBV20-1	TRBD2	TRBJ2-1	few	TGCAGTGCTAGAGACAGAGCGGGGGGGGGTCGGGATGAGCAGTTCTTC	CSARDRAGGGRDEQFF
TRBV29-1	-	TRBJ2-5	few	TGCAGCGTTGATCCCGGGTCAGAGGAGACCCAGTACTTC	CSVDPGSEETQYF
TRBV5-5	-	TRBJ2-1	few	TGTGCCAGCAGCTTTTTACTTCGCGGTGAGCAGTTCTTC	CASSFLLRGEQFF
TRBV6-5	TRBD1	TRBJ2-7	-	TGTGCCAGCAGTATCGACAGGGGCTACGAGCAGTACTTC	CASSIDRGYEQYF
TRBV7-3	-	TRBJ2-3	few	TGTGCCAGCAGCTTGGGGACCGGAGATACGCAGTATTTT	CASSLGTGDTQYF
TRBV7-2	-	TRBJ2-1	few	TGTGCCAGCAGCCCGTTAGCTACCTACAATGAGCAGTTCTTC	CASSPLATYNEQFF
TRBV6-6	TRBD1	TRBJ2-7	few	TGTGCCAGCAGTTACATGGGAAGGGGGCGGACGGGTGAGCAGTACTTC	CASSYMGRGRTGEQYF
TRBV5-1	-	TRBJ2-5	once	TGCGCCAGCCGTACGGGAGACAGCAAAGAGACCCAGTACTTC	CASRTGDSKETQYF
TRBV6-1	-	TRBJ2-3	few	TGTGCCAGCAAAACGACAGGAAGGGGAGATACGCAGTATTTT	CASKTTGRGDTQYF
TRBV6-2/TRBV6-3	-	TRBJ2-7	few	TGTGCCTGCAGTCCTCCGGGACACCCATACGAGCAGTACTTC	CACSPPGHPYEQYF
TRBV6-1	-	TRBJ1-2	-	TGTGCCAGCAGCCAGGGACCGCGGGGTTATGGCTACACCTTC	CASSQGPRGYGYTF
TRBV12-3/TRBV12-4	-	TRBJ2-7	-	TGTGCCAGCAGTGCCGGGACCACCTACGAGCAGTACTTC	CASSAGTTYEQYF
TRBV21-1	-	TRBJ1-2	few	TGTGCCAGCAGCGCACCGGGACAGATACTATTTGCTGGCTACACCTTC	CASSAPGQILFAGYTF
TRBV6-6	-	TRBJ2-1	once	TGTGCCAGTAGTGAGAAGGCGGAGCCTTACAATGAGCAGTTCTTC	CASSEKAEPYNEQFF
TRBV12-3/TRBV12-4	-	TRBJ2-1	-	TGTGCCAGCAGACAACCCACTAGTACTGATGAGCAGTTCTTC	CASRQPTSTDEQFF
TRBV12-3/TRBV12-4	-	TRBJ2-1	few	TGTGCCAGCAGTTTAGGGGGAGGAAGGAATGAGCAGTTCTTC	CASSLGGGRNEQFF
TRBV5-1	-	TRBJ2-1	-	TGCGCCAGCAGCTTGGTGGGGTATGAGCAGTTCTTC	CASSLVGYEQFF